This T cell receptor beta chain was observed in a study of shared clonotypes between healthy human individuals. Study-level information: The donor group consisted of two women and a few men, aged 18 to 49.

Comments on this clone: Its cognate antigen is unknown. A much larger clonotype is one base distant, so this may be a read error. The sample has other DNA sequences that encode this CDR3 too.

Trimming cost V 6 bases and J 1 base; bases outside gene matches: 0. Germline V lookup: CDR1 MNHNS, CDR2 SASEGT. The CDR3 has 14 amino acids. Study-wide points: Estimated richness was generally greater in naive than memory subsets. Compared with clonotypes that all four donors shared, non-shared clonotypes had lower generation probabilities.

The data were produced by immunoSEQ multiplex PCR, yet TCRdb's version contains in-frame clones alone and is incomplete. The table shows hundreds of thousands of clones, with around 73% occurring only once. The chain joins TRBV6-1 to TRBJ2-3, with 11 bases identical to TRBD2. Sample: memory CD4+ T cells sorted from blood. Regarding subset: CD45RA-negative fraction. The sequence was collected from a woman aged 25-40 years in good health. CDR3 bases: TGTGCCAGCAGACTAGCGGGAGGCACAGATACGCAGTATTTT. As protein: CASRLAGGTDTQYF.